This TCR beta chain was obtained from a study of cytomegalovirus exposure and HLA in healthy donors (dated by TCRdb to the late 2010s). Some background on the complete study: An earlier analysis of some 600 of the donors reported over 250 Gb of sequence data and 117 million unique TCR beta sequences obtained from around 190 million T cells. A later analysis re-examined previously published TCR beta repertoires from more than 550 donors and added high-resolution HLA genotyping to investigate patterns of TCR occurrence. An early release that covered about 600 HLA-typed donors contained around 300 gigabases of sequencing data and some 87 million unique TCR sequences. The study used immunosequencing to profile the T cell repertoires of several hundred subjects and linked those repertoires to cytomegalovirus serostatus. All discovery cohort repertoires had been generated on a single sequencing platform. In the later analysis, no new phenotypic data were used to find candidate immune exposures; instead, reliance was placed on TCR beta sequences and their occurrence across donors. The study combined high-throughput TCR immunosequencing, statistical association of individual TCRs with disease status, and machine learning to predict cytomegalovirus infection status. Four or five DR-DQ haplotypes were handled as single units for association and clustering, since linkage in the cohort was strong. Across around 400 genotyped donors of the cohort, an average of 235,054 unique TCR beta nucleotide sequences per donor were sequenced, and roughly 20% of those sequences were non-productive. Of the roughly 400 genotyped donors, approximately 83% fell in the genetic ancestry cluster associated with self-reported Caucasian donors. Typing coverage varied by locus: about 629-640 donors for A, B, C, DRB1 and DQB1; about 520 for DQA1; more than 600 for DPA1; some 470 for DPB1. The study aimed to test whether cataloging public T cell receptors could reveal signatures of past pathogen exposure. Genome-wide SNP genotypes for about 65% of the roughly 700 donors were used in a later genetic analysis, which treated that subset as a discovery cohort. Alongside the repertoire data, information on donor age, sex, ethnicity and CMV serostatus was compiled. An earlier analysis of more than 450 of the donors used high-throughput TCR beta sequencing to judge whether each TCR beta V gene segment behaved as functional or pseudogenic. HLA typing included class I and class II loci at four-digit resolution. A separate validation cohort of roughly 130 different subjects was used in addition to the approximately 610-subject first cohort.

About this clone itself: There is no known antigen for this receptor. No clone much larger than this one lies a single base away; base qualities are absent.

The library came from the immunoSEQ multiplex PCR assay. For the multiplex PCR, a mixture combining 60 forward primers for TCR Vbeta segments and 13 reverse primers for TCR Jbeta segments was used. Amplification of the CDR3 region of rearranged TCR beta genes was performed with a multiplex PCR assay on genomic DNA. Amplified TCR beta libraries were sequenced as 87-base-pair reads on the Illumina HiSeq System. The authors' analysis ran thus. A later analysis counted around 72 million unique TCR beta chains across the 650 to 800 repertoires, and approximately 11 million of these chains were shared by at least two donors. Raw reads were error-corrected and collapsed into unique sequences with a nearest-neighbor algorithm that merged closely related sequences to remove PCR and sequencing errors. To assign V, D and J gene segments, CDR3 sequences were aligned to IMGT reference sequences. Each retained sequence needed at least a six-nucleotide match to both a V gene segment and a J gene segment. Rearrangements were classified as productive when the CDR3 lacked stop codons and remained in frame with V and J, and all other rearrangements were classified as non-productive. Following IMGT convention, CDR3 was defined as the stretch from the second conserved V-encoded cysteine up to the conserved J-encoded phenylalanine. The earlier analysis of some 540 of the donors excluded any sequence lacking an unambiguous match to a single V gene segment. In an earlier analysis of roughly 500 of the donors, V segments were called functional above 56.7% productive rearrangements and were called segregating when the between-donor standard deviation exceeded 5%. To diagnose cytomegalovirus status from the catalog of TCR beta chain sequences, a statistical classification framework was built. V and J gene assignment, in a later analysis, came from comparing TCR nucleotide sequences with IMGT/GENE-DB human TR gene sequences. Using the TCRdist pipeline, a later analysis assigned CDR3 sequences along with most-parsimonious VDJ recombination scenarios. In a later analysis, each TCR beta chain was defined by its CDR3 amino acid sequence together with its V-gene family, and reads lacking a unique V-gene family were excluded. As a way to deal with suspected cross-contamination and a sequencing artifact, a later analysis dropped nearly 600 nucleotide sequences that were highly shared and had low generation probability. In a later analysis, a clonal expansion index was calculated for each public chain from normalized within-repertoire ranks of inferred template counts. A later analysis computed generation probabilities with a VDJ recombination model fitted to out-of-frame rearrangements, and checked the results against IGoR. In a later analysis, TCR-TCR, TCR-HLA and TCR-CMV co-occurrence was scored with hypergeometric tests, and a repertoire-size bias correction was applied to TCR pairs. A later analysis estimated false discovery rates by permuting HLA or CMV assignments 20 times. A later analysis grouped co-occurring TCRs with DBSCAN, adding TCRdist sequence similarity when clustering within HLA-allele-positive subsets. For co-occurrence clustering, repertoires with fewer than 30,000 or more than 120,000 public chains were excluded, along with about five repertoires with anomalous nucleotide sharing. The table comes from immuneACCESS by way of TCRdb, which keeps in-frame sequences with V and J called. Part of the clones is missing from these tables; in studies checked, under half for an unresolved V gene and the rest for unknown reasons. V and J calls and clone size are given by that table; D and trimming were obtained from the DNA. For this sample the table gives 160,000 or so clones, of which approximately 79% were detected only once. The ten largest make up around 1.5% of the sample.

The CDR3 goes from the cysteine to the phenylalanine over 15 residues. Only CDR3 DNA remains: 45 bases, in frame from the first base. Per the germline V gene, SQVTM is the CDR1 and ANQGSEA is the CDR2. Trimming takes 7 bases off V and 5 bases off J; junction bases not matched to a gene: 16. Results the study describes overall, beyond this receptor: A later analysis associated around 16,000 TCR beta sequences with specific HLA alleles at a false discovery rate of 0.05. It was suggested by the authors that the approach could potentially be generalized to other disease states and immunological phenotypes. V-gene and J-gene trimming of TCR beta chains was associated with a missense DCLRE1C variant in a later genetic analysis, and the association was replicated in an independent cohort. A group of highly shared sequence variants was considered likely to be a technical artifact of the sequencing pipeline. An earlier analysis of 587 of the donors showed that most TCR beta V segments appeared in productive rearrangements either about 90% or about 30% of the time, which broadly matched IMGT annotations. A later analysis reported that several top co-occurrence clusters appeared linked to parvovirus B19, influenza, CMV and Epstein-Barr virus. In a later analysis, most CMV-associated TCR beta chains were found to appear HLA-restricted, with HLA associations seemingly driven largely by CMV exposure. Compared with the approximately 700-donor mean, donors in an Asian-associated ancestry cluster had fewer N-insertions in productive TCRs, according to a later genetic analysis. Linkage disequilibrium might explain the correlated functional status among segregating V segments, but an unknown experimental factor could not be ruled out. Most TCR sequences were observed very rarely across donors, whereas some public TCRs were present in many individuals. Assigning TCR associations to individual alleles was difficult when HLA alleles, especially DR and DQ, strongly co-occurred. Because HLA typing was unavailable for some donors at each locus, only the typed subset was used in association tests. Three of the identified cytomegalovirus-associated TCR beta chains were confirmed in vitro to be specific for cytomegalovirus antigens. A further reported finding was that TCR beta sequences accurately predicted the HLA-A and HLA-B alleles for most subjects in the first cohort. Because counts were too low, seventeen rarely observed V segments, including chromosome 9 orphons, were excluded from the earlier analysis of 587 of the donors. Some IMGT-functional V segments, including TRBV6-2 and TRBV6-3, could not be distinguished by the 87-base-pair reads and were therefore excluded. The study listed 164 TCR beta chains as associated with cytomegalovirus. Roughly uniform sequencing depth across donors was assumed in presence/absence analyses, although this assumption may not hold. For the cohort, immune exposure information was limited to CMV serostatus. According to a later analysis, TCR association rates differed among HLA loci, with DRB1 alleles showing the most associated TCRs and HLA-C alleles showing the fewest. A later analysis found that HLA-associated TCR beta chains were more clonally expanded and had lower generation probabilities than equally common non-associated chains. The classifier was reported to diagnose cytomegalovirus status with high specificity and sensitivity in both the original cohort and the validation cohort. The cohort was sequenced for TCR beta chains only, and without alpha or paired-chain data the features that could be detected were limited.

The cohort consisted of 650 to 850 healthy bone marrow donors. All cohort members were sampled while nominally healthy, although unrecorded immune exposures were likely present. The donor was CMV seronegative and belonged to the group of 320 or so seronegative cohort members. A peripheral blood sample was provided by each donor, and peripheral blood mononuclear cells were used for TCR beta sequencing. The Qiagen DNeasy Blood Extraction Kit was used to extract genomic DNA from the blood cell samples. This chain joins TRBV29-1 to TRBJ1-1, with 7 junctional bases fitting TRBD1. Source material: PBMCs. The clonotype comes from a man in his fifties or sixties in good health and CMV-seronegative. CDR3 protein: CSARPEQGLGTEAFF. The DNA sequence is TGCAGCGCGCGGCCCGAACAGGGGCTGGGGACTGAAGCTTTCTTT.